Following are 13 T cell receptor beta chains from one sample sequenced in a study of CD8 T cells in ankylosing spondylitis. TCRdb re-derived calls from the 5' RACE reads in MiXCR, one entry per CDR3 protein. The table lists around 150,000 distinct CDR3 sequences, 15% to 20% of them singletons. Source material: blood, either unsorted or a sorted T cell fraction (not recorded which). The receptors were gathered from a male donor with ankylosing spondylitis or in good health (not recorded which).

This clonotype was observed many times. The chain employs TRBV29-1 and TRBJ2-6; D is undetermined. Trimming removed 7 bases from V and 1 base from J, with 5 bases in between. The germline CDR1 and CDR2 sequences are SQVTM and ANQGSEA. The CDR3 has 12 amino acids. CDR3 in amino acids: CSAASGANVLTF. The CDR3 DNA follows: TGCAGCGCCGCGTCTGGGGCCAACGTCCTGACTTTC.

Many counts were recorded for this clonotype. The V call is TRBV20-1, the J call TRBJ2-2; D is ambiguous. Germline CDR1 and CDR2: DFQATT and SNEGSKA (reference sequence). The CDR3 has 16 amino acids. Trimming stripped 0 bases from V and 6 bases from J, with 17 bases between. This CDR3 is CSARDPQRTVSGELFF. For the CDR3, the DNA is TGCAGTGCTAGAGATCCCCAACGAACAGTATCCGGGGAGCTGTTTTTT.

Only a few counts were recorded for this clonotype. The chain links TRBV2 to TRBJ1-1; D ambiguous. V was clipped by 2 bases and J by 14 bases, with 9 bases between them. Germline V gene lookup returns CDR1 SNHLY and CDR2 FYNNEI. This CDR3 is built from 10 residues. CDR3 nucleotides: TGTGCCAGCAGTGAAAGGGAAGGGTTCTTT. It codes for CASSEREGFF. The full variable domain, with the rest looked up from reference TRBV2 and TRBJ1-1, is EPEVTQTPSHQVTQMGQEVILRCVPISNHLYFYWYRQILGQKVEFLVSFYNNEISEKSEIFDDQFSVERPDGSNFTLKIRSTKLEDSAMYFCASSEREGFFGQGTRLTVV.

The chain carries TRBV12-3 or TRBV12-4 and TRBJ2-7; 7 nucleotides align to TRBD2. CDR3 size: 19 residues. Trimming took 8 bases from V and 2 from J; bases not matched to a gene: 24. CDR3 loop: CASCLGLGIHRITTYEQYF. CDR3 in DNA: TGTGCCAGCTGCCTCGGACTAGGGATCCACCGGATTACAACCTACGAGCAGTACTTC.

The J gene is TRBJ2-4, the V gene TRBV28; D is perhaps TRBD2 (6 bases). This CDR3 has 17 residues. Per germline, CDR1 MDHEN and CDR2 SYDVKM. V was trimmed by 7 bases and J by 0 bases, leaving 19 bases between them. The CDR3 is CASTPRGTVLAKNIQYF. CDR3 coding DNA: TGTGCCAGCACGCCGAGAGGGACTGTGCTAGCCAAAAACATTCAGTACTTC.

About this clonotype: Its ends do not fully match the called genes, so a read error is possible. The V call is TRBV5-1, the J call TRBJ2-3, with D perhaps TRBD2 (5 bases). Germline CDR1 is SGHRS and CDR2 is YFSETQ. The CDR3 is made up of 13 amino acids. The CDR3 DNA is TGCGCCAGCAGGGAGTCTAGCACAGATACGCTGTATTTT. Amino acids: CASRESSTDTLYF.

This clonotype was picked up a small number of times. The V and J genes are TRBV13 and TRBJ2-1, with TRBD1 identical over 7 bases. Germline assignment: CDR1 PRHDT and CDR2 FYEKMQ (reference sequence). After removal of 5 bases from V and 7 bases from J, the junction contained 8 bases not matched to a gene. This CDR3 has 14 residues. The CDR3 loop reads CASSPQTGLNEQFF. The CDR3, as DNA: TGTGCCAGCAGCCCCCAGACAGGGTTAAATGAGCAGTTCTTC.

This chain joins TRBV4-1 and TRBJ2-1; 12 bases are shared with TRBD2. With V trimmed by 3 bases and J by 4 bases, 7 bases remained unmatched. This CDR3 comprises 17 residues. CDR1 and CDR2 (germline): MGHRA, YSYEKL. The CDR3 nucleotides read TGCGCCAGCAGCCAGCCGACTAGCGGGAGAGGGTACAATGAGCAGTTCTTC. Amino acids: CASSQPTSGRGYNEQFF.

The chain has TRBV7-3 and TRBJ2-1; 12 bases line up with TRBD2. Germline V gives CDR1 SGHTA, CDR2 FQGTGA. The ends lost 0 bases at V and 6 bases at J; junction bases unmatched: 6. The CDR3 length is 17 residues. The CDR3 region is CASSLTSGTSGLNEQFF. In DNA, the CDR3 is TGTGCCAGCAGCTTAACCTCCGGGACTAGCGGGCTCAATGAGCAGTTCTTC.

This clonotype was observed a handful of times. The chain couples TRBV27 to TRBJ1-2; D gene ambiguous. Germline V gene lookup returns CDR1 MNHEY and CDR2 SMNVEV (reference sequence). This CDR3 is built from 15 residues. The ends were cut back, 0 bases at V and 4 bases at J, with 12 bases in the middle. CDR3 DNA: TGTGCCAGCAGTTTATCGGTAAACAGTGGCTATGGCTACACCTTC. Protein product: CASSLSVNSGYGYTF.

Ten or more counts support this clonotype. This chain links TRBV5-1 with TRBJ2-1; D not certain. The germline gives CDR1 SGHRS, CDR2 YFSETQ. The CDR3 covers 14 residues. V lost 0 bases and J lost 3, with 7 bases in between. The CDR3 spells CASSLVSSYNEQFF. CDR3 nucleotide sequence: TGCGCCAGCAGCTTGGTGAGCAGCTACAATGAGCAGTTCTTC.

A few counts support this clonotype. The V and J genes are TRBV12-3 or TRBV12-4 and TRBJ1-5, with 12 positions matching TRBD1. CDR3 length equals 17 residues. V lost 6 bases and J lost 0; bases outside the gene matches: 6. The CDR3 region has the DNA TGTGCCAGCAGACCGGGACAGGGGGCCCCTAGCAATCAGCCCCAGCATTTT. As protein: CASRPGQGAPSNQPQHF.

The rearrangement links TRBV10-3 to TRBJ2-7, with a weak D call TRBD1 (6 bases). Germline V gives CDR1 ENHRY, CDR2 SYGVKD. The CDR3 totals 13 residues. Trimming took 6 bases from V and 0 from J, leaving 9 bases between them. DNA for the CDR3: TGTGCCATCAGCCAGGACAGCTCCTACGAGCAGTACTTC. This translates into CAISQDSSYEQYF.